The 30 T cell receptor beta chains reported below all come from one sample, sequenced in a study of blood T cell repertoires in COVID-19. Sequenced by immunoSEQ multiplex PCR; TCRdb stores in-frame clones only, minus some. The table includes fewer than 250,000 clones, approximately 86% detected once. Specimen: PBMCs or T cells enriched from blood (not recorded which). The source of these receptors is a middle-aged woman with acute COVID-19.

The gene calls are TRBV20-1 and TRBJ1-1; D call uncertain. V was cut by 3 bases and J by 0 bases, with 8 bases left in between. Germline V gene sequence: CDR1 DFQATT, CDR2 SNEGSKA (reference sequence). The CDR3 covers 13 residues. Here the CDR3 reads CSASAQLNTEAFF. The CDR3 region has the DNA TGCAGTGCTAGTGCACAACTGAACACTGAAGCTTTCTTT.

V usage is TRBV7-2 and J usage is TRBJ1-1; tentative D call: TRBD1 (5 bases). With 3 bases removed from V and 4 bases from J, the gap between germline ends came to 12 bases. Germline V gene lookup returns CDR1 SGHTA and CDR2 FQGNSA. CDR3 size: 14 residues. The CDR3 nucleotides are TGTGCCAGCAGCTTCCGACAGACCGCCACTGAAGCTTTCTTT. Protein sequence: CASSFRQTATEAFF.

The chain joins TRBV10-2 to TRBJ1-1; D gene unclear. The CDR3 sequence is 13 residues long. V was clipped by 9 bases and J by 3 bases, with 14 bases between them. Germline assignment: CDR1 WSHSY and CDR2 SAAADI. The CDR3 DNA is TGCGCCAGGTCTGAGGGCGGGGACACTGAAGCTTTCTTT. Amino acids: CARSEGGDTEAFF.

V gene TRBV19 combines with J gene TRBJ2-7; a possible D gene is TRBD1 (6 bases). V was pared by 1 base and J by 4 bases, with 11 bases between. CDR3 length: 14 amino acids. CDR1 and CDR2 (germline): LNHDA, SQIVND (reference sequence). The CDR3 DNA is TGTGCCAGTAGTATAGGAACCACAGGGTACGAGCAGTACTTC. Its protein is CASSIGTTGYEQYF. Using reference TRBV19 and TRBJ2-7 for the parts outside the CDR3, the full variable domain is DGGITQSPKYLFRKEGQNVTLSCEQNLNHDAMYWYRQDPGQGLRLIYYSQIVNDFQKGDIAEGYSVSREKKESFPLTVTSAQKNPTAFYLCASSIGTTGYEQYFGPGTRLTVT.

This clone has a handful of counts. V and J are TRBV24-1 and TRBJ1-5; D remains unclear. The V and J ends lost 2 bases and 2 bases respectively, with 9 bases between them. Germline V gives CDR1 KGHDR, CDR2 SFDVKD. CDR3 size: 15 residues. The DNA for the CDR3 is TGTGCCACCAGTGATTCACAGCGGGGCAATCAGCCCCAGCATTTT. This gives the protein CATSDSQRGNQPQHF.

The chain is built from TRBV28 and TRBJ2-1, with 11 bases identical to TRBD2. CDR3 length equals 18 residues. CDR1 is MDHEN and CDR2 is SYDVKM in the germline V gene. V was pared by 6 bases and J by 3 bases, with 13 bases of the junction left unmatched. CDR3 in DNA: TGTGCCAGCAGAAGTCTGCCGGGACTAGCGGCCTACTACAATGAGCAGTTCTTC. As protein: CASRSLPGLAAYYNEQFF.

The CDR3 DNA reads as TGTGCCAGCAGCCGAGTTACAGGGAAATCACCCCTCCACTTT. Translated: CASSRVTGKSPLHF. J is TRBJ1-6 and V is TRBV14, with a weak D call TRBD1 (6 bases). This CDR3 contains 14 residues. Germline V gene lookup returns CDR1 SGHDN and CDR2 FVKESK. The germline V and J ends were trimmed by 4 bases and 10 bases, with 14 bases remaining between them.

This clone was recorded once. The chain is built from TRBV7-9 and TRBJ2-7, with a weak D call TRBD1 (5 bases). Trimming left V 1 base short and J 2 bases short, with 9 bases between. This CDR3 has 14 residues. Germline-derived CDR1 and CDR2 are SEHNR and FQNEAQ (reference sequence). CDR3 region: CASSLVQGTYEQYF. CDR3 DNA sequence: TGTGCCAGCAGCTTAGTGCAGGGAACCTACGAGCAGTACTTC. Drawing the rest from reference TRBV7-9 and TRBJ2-7, the complete variable domain is DTGVSQNPRHKITKRGQNVTFRCDPISEHNRLYWYRQTLGQGPEFLTYFQNEAQLEKSRLLSDRFSAERPKGSFSTLEIQRTEQGDSAMYLCASSLVQGTYEQYFGPGTRLTVT.

V and J are TRBV18 and TRBJ1-2, with 8 positions matching TRBD1. Trimming at V came to 3 bases and at J to 8 bases, leaving 14 bases not matched to a gene. The CDR3 covers 16 residues. Per germline, CDR1 KGHSH and CDR2 LQKENI. The CDR3 DNA reads as TGTGCCAGCTCACCTTCCAACGGACAGGGCGCATGGGGCTACACCTTC. Its protein is CASSPSNGQGAWGYTF.

The chain combines TRBV11-2 with TRBJ2-1; unclear D gene. Germline V gene data show CDR1 as SGHAT and CDR2 as FQNNGV. This CDR3 contains 13 residues. The V end lost 5 bases, the J end lost 5 bases, and 10 bases lay between the germline ends. The CDR3 region has the DNA TGTGCCAGCAGCCCTAGACTTGACAATGAGCAGTTCTTC. It translates to CASSPRLDNEQFF.

The J gene is TRBJ1-1, the V gene TRBV19, with 9 bases fitting TRBD1. CDR3 length: 14 amino acids. J was trimmed by 4 bases and V by 2 bases; bases with no gene match: 2. The V gene's germline CDR1 is LNHDA and CDR2 SQIVND (reference sequence). The chain's CDR3 is CASSILDRGTEAFF. In DNA, the CDR3 is TGTGCCAGTAGTATACTGGACAGGGGCACTGAAGCTTTCTTT. Using reference TRBV19 and TRBJ1-1 for the parts outside the CDR3, the full variable domain is DGGITQSPKYLFRKEGQNVTLSCEQNLNHDAMYWYRQDPGQGLRLIYYSQIVNDFQKGDIAEGYSVSREKKESFPLTVTSAQKNPTAFYLCASSILDRGTEAFFGQGTRLTVV.

This chain joins TRBV5-5 and TRBJ2-5; D may be TRBD1 (5 bases). The V gene's germline CDR1 is SGHKS and CDR2 YYEKEE (reference sequence). This CDR3 contains 14 residues. Trimming left V 1 base short and J 5 bases short, with 12 bases between. CDR3 protein: CASSLQGLEETQYF. CDR3 coding DNA: TGTGCCAGCAGCTTGCAGGGATTGGAGGAGACCCAGTACTTC.

The chain couples TRBV2 to TRBJ1-2; 8 nucleotides align to TRBD1. V lost 6 bases to trimming and J lost 8 bases; unmatched junction nucleotides: 5. The CDR3 contains 12 residues. Per the germline V gene, CDR1 is SNHLY and CDR2 is FYNNEI. CDR3 region: CASSETGVGYTF. The CDR3 DNA reads as TGTGCCAGCAGCGAGACAGGGGTCGGCTACACCTTC.

J is TRBJ1-5 and V is TRBV19; D is perhaps TRBD1 (5 bases). Germline lookup yields CDR1 LNHDA and CDR2 SQIVND (reference sequence). Trimming removed 4 bases at V and 2 bases at J, with 21 bases between. The CDR3 is 18 amino acids. CDR3 nucleotide sequence: TGTGCCAGTAGTACCCAAACTGGGGGGAAATATCGCAATCAGCCCCAGCATTTT. Translation: CASSTQTGGKYRNQPQHF.

The chain uses TRBV25-1 and TRBJ2-5, with D maybe TRBD1 (6 bases). The CDR3 spans 13 residues. V was pared by 7 bases and J by 1 base, with 10 bases between. CDR1 MGHDK and CDR2 SYGVNS come from the germline V gene. CDR3 nucleotides: TGTGCCAGCAAAGGGACACTCCAAGAGACCCAGTACTTC. It codes for CASKGTLQETQYF. Using reference TRBV25-1 and TRBJ2-5 for the parts outside the CDR3, the full variable domain is EADIYQTPRYLVIGTGKKITLECSQTMGHDKMYWYQQDPGMELHLIHYSYGVNSTEKGDLSSESTVSRIRTEHFPLTLESARPSHTSQYLCASKGTLQETQYFGPGTRLLVL.

The gene calls are TRBV7-5 and TRBJ2-7; TRBD2, the table's D call, was not compared with the DNA. TRBV7-5 is a pseudogene. The CDR3 sequence is 16 residues long. CDR3 residues: CVRMMSADMTTYEQYF. The CDR3 bases are TGTGTCAGAATGATGTCGGCGGATATGACTACCTACGAGCAGTACTTC.

V is TRBV29-1 and J is TRBJ1-5; D gene uncertain. This CDR3 region has 13 residues. CDR1 SQVTM and CDR2 ANQGSEA come from the germline V gene. The ends were cut back, 6 bases at V and 7 bases at J, with 16 bases in the middle. The DNA of the CDR3 is TGCAGCGTCCAAACTGGGGAGGGCCAGCCCCAGCATTTT. Translated, it gives CSVQTGEGQPQHF.

The chain couples TRBV28 to TRBJ1-2; D is unclear. CDR1 MDHEN and CDR2 SYDVKM come from the germline V gene. The V and J ends lost 7 bases and 5 bases respectively, with 11 bases between them. The CDR3 is 12 residues long. The CDR3 DNA sequence: TGTGCCAGCACTTCTTCCGGTTATGGCTACACCTTC. Translation gives CASTSSGYGYTF.

The chain uses TRBV28 and TRBJ2-7, with D maybe TRBD1 (6 bases). The CDR3 loop spans 13 amino acids. CDR1 is MDHEN and CDR2 is SYDVKM in the germline V gene. Trimming shortened V by 3 bases and J by 3 bases, and 9 bases separated the two germline ends. The CDR3 bases are TGTGCCAGCAGTTTGGACAGCTACTACGAGCAGTACTTC. Encoded protein: CASSLDSYYEQYF. Looking up the rest from reference TRBV28 and TRBJ2-7 gives the full variable domain: DVKVTQSSRYLVKRTGEKVFLECVQDMDHENMFWYRQDPGLGLRLIYFSYDVKMKEKGDIPEGYSVSREKKERFSLILESASTNQTSMYLCASSLDSYYEQYFGPGTRLTVT.

The chain links TRBV7-2 to TRBJ2-3; TRBD1 might be the D (5 bases). The CDR3 sequence is 13 residues long. The germline V and J ends were trimmed by 7 bases and 5 bases, with 13 bases remaining between them. Germline lookup yields CDR1 SGHTA and CDR2 FQGNSA. The DNA for the CDR3 is TGTGCCAGCAACTTTCCAGGGAAAGATACGCAGTATTTT. Translating it yields CASNFPGKDTQYF.

The chain uses TRBV27 and TRBJ2-3, with 8 bases that match TRBD1. J lost 2 bases, V lost 6 bases, and 4 bases had no gene match. The germline V gene has CDR1 MNHEY and CDR2 SMNVEV (reference sequence). The CDR3 has 14 amino acids. The CDR3 reads CASSLDRVTDTQYF. The CDR3 nucleotides are TGTGCCAGCAGCCTGGACAGGGTCACAGATACGCAGTATTTT.

V is TRBV7-9 and J is TRBJ2-1, with TRBD1 identical over 7 bases. Germline V gene sequence: CDR1 SEHNR, CDR2 FQNEAQ (reference sequence). This CDR3 spans 15 amino acids. The V gene end was trimmed by 5 bases and the J gene end by 9 bases; junction bases not matched to a gene: 13. The CDR3 DNA reads as TGTGCCAGCAGCCTACACCGGGACAGCGTCAGTGAGCAGTTCTTC. Its protein is CASSLHRDSVSEQFF. Full variable domain (outside the CDR3, taken from reference TRBV7-9 and TRBJ2-1): DTGVSQNPRHKITKRGQNVTFRCDPISEHNRLYWYRQTLGQGPEFLTYFQNEAQLEKSRLLSDRFSAERPKGSFSTLEIQRTEQGDSAMYLCASSLHRDSVSEQFFGPGTRLTVL.

This clone was observed a handful of times. This chain connects TRBV15 to TRBJ1-5, with D possibly being TRBD1 (6 bases). This CDR3 region has 16 residues. Germline V CDR1 and CDR2: LNHNV, YYDKDF (reference sequence). V was pared by 0 bases and J by 7 bases, with 16 bases between. The CDR3 nucleotides are TGTGCCACCAGCAGAGATCGAGAGGGGACACAACAGCCCCAGCATTTT. Protein sequence: CATSRDREGTQQPQHF.

The chain has TRBV2 and TRBJ1-4, with D possibly matching TRBD1 (6 bases). V lost 3 bases and J lost 3, with 14 bases in between. This CDR3 has 16 residues. Looked up from germline, CDR1 is SNHLY and CDR2 is FYNNEI. The DNA for the CDR3 is TGTGCCAGCAGTGATGGGGGGGCCCCGGCTAATGAAAAACTGTTTTTT. It encodes CASSDGGAPANEKLFF.

The chain employs TRBV5-1 and TRBJ2-6; 11 bases line up with TRBD1. This CDR3 region has 17 residues. V lost 3 bases, J lost 2 bases, and 4 bases stayed unmatched. Germline CDR1 SGHRS, CDR2 YFSETQ. For the CDR3, the DNA is TGCGCCAGCAGCTCCCCGGACAGGGGGCCTGGGGCCAACGTCCTGACTTTC. Translation gives CASSSPDRGPGANVLTF.

About this clone: The sample contains more than one DNA sequence encoding this CDR3. CDR3 DNA sequence: TGTGCCAGCAGCACCGGACAGGGGAACACTGAAGCTTTCTTT. Residues: CASSTGQGNTEAFF. The rearrangement links TRBV7-9 to TRBJ1-1, with 8 bases matching TRBD1. In germline, CDR1 is SEHNR, CDR2 FQNEAQ (reference sequence). After removal of 5 bases from V and 1 base from J, the junction contained 3 bases not matched to a gene. There are 14 residues in the CDR3.

This clone was recorded at least ten times. The same CDR3 also results from other DNA sequences found in this sample. The chain has TRBV10-3 and TRBJ2-2; the D gene is possibly TRBD2 (6 bases). Deletions cut 0 bases from V and 0 bases from J, with 8 bases between. The CDR3 sequence is 16 residues long. Germline V gene sequence: CDR1 ENHRY, CDR2 SYGVKD. CDR3 in DNA: TGTGCCATCAGTGAGTCACGGGGGACGAACACCGGGGAGCTGTTTTTT. Its protein is CAISESRGTNTGELFF.

The V gene is TRBV5-1, the J gene TRBJ2-5, with D tentatively TRBD2 (6 bases). The V and J ends lost 5 bases and 1 base respectively, with 21 bases between them. The CDR3 totals 17 residues. Germline loops: CDR1 SGHRS, CDR2 YFSETQ. The CDR3, as DNA: TGCGCCAGCAGACTGGCGGGGCTAGGGTGGACCCAAGAGACCCAGTACTTC. The encoded protein is CASRLAGLGWTQETQYF. The full variable domain, with the rest looked up from reference TRBV5-1 and TRBJ2-5, is KAGVTQTPRYLIKTRGQQVTLSCSPISGHRSVSWYQQTPGQGLQFLFEYFSETQRNKGNFPGRFSGRQFSNSRSEMNVSTLELGDSALYLCASRLAGLGWTQETQYFGPGTRLLVL.

The chain links TRBV28 to TRBJ1-1; D is unresolved. V was cut by 7 bases and J by 2 bases, with 2 bases left in between. CDR1 MDHEN and CDR2 SYDVKM come from the germline V gene. This CDR3 comprises 10 residues. This CDR3 reads CASTNTEAFF. Written as DNA, the CDR3 is TGTGCCAGCACAAACACTGAAGCTTTCTTT. Complete variable domain (other parts from reference TRBV28 and TRBJ1-1): DVKVTQSSRYLVKRTGEKVFLECVQDMDHENMFWYRQDPGLGLRLIYFSYDVKMKEKGDIPEGYSVSREKKERFSLILESASTNQTSMYLCASTNTEAFFGQGTRLTVV.

This chain links TRBV2 with TRBJ2-7; maybe TRBD2 (5 bases). This CDR3 is 13 amino acids long. Germline V lookup: CDR1 SNHLY, CDR2 FYNNEI. Trimming left V 7 bases short and J 9 bases short, with 19 bases between. CDR3 residues: CASNPLVGVRQYF. The CDR3 DNA reads TGTGCCAGCAATCCTCTCGTCGGGGTTCGGCAGTACTTC.